This T cell receptor (beta chain) was observed in a study of blood T cell repertoires in COVID-19. This CDR3 is built from 12 residues. The junction had 3 bases not matched to a gene; V was cut back by 5 bases and J by 3 bases. Germline V gene lookup returns CDR1 SQVTM and CDR2 ANQGSEA. Measured with immunoSEQ multiplex PCR; TCRdb has only the in-frame clones, and not every one. The sample yields fewer than 120,000 clones, roughly four fifths seen once. This TCR was recovered from a woman aged 55-75 years with acute or convalescent COVID-19. The J gene is TRBJ2-7, the V gene TRBV29-1; 8 positions agree with TRBD1. Source material: peripheral blood. The CDR3 loop is CSVSGQGYEQYF. Here the CDR3 DNA reads TGCAGCGTTAGCGGACAGGGCTACGAGCAGTACTTC.